This T cell receptor (beta chain) was recovered during a study of blood T cell repertoires in COVID-19. Per the germline V gene, CDR1 is LNHDA and CDR2 is SQIVND (reference sequence). The CDR3 is made up of 16 amino acids. V gave up 3 bases and J gave up 4 bases; unmatched junction bases: 7. Methods used by the authors: The authors estimated nucleated cell counts from reference gene primer amplification. Sequencing was performed with immunoSEQ multiplex PCR; in TCRdb, only in-frame clones are kept and a portion is missing. The V and J calls and clone size come from that table; D and trimming were worked out from the DNA. The sample lists 180,000 or so clones; less than 90% were seen once.

The sequenced sample consisted of PBMCs or T cells enriched from blood (not recorded which). The genes are TRBV19 and TRBJ2-1, with 9 nucleotides matching TRBD2. This TCR was sampled from a human donor with acute COVID-19. The donor label of this sample is uncertain. The CDR3 region is CASSIPPAGGYNEQFF. DNA of the CDR3: TGTGCCAGTAGTATCCCCCCAGCGGGGGGTTACAATGAGCAGTTCTTC.